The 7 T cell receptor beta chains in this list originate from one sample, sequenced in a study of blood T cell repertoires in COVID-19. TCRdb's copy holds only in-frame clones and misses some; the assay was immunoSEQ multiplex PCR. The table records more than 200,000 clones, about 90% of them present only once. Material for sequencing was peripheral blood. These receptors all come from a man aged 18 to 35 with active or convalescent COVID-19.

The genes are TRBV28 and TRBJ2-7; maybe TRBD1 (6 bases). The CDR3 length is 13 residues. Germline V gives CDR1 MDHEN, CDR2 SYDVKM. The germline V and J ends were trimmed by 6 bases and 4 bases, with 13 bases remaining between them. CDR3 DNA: TGTGCCAGCAGGCTAGGGGGTCATTACGAGCAGTACTTC. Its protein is CASRLGGHYEQYF.

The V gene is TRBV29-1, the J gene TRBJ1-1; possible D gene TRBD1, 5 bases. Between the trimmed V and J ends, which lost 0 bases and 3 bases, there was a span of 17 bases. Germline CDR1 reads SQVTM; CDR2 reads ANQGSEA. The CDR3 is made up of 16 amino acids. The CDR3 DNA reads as TGCAGCGTTGAAGAGGGGCCCGTCCTAAGGGACACTGAAGCTTTCTTT. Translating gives CSVEEGPVLRDTEAFF.

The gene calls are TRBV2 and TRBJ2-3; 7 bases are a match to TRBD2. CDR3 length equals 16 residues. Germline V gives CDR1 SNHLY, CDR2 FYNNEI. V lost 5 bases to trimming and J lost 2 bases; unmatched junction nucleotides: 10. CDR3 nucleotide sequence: TGTGCCAGCAGTCCCTGGACTAGTCCTTACACAGATACGCAGTATTTT. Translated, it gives CASSPWTSPYTDTQYF.

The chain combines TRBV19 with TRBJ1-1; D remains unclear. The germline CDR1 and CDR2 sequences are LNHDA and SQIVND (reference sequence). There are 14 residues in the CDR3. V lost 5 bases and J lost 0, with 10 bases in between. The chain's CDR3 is CASSRVFMNTEAFF. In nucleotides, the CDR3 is TGTGCCAGTAGTCGAGTCTTCATGAACACTGAAGCTTTCTTT. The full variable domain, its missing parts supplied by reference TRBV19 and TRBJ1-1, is DGGITQSPKYLFRKEGQNVTLSCEQNLNHDAMYWYRQDPGQGLRLIYYSQIVNDFQKGDIAEGYSVSREKKESFPLTVTSAQKNPTAFYLCASSRVFMNTEAFFGQGTRLTVV.

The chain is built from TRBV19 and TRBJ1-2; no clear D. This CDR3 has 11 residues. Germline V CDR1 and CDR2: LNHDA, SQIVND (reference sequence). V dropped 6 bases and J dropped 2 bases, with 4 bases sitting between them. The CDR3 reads CASSLNYGYTF. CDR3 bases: TGTGCCAGTAGCCTCAACTATGGCTACACCTTC.

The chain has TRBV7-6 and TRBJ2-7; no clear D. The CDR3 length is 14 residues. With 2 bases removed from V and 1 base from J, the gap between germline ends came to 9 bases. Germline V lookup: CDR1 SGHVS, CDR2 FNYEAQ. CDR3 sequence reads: CASSLLSQSYEQYF. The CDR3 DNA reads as TGTGCCAGCAGCTTATTGAGCCAATCCTACGAGCAGTACTTC.

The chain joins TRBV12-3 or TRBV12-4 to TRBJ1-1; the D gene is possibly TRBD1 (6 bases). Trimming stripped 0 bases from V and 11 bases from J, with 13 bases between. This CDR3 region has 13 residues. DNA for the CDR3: TGTGCCAGCAGTTTAGCTGTCAGGGGTAGGGCTTTCTTT. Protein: CASSLAVRGRAFF.